The sequence of this T cell receptor beta chain was determined in a study of T cells in Graves' hyperthyroidism and ophthalmopathy. Amplified regions were TCR beta CDR3 sequences from RNA transcripts. A set of HTBI primers served as the primers for a first-round RT-PCR of the TCR CDR3. TCRdb passed the multiplex PCR reads through MiXCR, listing each CDR3 protein once. Among around 350,000 distinct CDR3 sequences listed, about 18% were seen once. This clonotype was counted at least ten times. With 3 bases clipped from V and 8 bases from J, the junction kept 9 bases outside the gene matches. The CDR3 is made up of 14 amino acids. Per germline, CDR1 SEHNR and CDR2 FQNEAQ (reference sequence).

The sequenced sample was blood. The source of this sequence is a young woman with Graves' hyperthyroidism. The chain carries TRBV7-9 and TRBJ1-2; 7 nucleotides align to TRBD1. Here the CDR3 DNA reads TGTGCCAGCAGCTTGACAGGGTCATCCCGCGGCTACACCTTC. This encodes CASSLTGSSRGYTF.